The 31 T cell receptor beta chains presented below share a single source sample, sequenced in a study of shared clonotypes between healthy human individuals (TCRdb year 2020). The library was made by the immunoSEQ multiplex PCR assay. TCRdb mirrors the immuneACCESS table, restricted to in-frame sequences. Some clones are absent from its copies; in checked studies, under half trace to an unresolved V gene, and the reason for the others is unknown. Within this sample are around 1.9 million clones, with 85% to 95% of them counted one time only. About 1.8% of the sample is held by the ten biggest clonotypes. CD8 naive samples were obtained by positive selection for CCR7 among CD45RO-negative cells, yielding a CD45RA+CCR7+ population from which TemRA cells were excluded. The sequencing input was naive CD8+ T cells from PBMCs. Reading the label with the study, this specimen's cell subset or site is: CD45RA+CCR7+. These receptors were obtained from a man between 18 and 29 years old in good health. Some clones in this sample may be carry-over from other donors' samples.

The V gene is TRBV4-1, the J gene TRBJ2-1; the D gene is possibly TRBD2 (5 bases). Germline-derived CDR1 and CDR2 are MGHRA and YSYEKL. With 3 bases removed from V and 5 bases from J, the gap between germline ends came to 14 bases. The length of the CDR3 is 15 residues. CDR3 amino acids: CASSHRRMTNNEQFF. For the CDR3, the DNA is TGCGCCAGCAGCCACCGACGGATGACTAACAATGAGCAGTTCTTC.

With respect to this clone: Additional DNA sequences in this sample encode the identical CDR3. V usage is TRBV19 and J usage is TRBJ1-5; D gene unclear. Trimming took off 3 bases at V and 0 bases at J, with 9 bases between the two ends. This CDR3 comprises 15 residues. Germline CDR1 and CDR2: LNHDA and SQIVND (reference sequence). CDR3 nucleotides: TGTGCCAGTAGTATGGCTCCTTATAGCAATCAGCCCCAGCATTTT. It specifies CASSMAPYSNQPQHF. Full variable domain (outside the CDR3, taken from reference TRBV19 and TRBJ1-5): DGGITQSPKYLFRKEGQNVTLSCEQNLNHDAMYWYRQDPGQGLRLIYYSQIVNDFQKGDIAEGYSVSREKKESFPLTVTSAQKNPTAFYLCASSMAPYSNQPQHFGDGTRLSIL.

V usage is TRBV19 and J usage is TRBJ2-1; possible D gene TRBD2, 6 bases. Trimming shortened V by 3 bases and J by 7 bases, and 13 bases separated the two germline ends. The CDR3 runs to 14 residues. Germline lookup yields CDR1 LNHDA and CDR2 SQIVND (reference sequence). The CDR3 reads CASSMGEGGNEQFF. CDR3 nucleotide sequence: TGTGCCAGTAGTATGGGTGAGGGAGGTAATGAGCAGTTCTTC.

The rearrangement joins TRBV30 to TRBJ2-1; no firm D call. Germline V CDR1 and CDR2: GTSNPN, SVGIG (reference sequence). CDR3 length equals 13 residues. Deletions cut 5 bases from V and 5 bases from J, with 13 bases between. CDR3 protein: CAWEVGFHNEQFF. The CDR3 DNA follows: TGTGCCTGGGAGGTGGGGTTCCACAATGAGCAGTTCTTC.

CDR3 DNA: TGTGCCATCAGGCGGGACAGGGGGCAAGAGACCCAGTACTTC. Amino acids: CAIRRDRGQETQYF. The genes are TRBV10-3 and TRBJ2-5; TRBD1 matches 11 bases. Per the germline V gene, CDR1 is ENHRY and CDR2 is SYGVKD. After removal of 6 bases from V and 2 bases from J, the junction contained 2 bases not matched to a gene. The CDR3 extends over 14 amino acids.

This clone was seen only once. CDR3 in DNA: TGTGCCAGCAGCGGTGGGGGCAGGGCCGGTGAGCAGTTCTTC. Translated, it gives CASSGGGRAGEQFF. The chain carries TRBV7-9 and TRBJ2-1; D possibly corresponds to TRBD1 (6 bases). CDR3 length equals 14 residues. With 5 bases removed from V and 9 bases from J, the gap between germline ends came to 17 bases. Germline V lookup: CDR1 SEHNR, CDR2 FQNEAQ (reference sequence).

The chain employs TRBV28 and TRBJ2-7; tentative D call: TRBD1 (6 bases). V was cut by 9 bases and J by 0 bases, with 9 bases left in between. The CDR3 has 12 residues. Germline assignment: CDR1 MDHEN and CDR2 SYDVKM. DNA for the CDR3: TGTGCCAGTAGGACAGACTCCTACGAGCAGTACTTC. As protein: CASRTDSYEQYF.

This chain joins TRBV2 and TRBJ2-5; TRBD2 matches at 7 bases. J was trimmed by 4 bases and V by 3 bases; bases with no gene match: 8. Germline V lookup: CDR1 SNHLY, CDR2 FYNNEI. The CDR3 length is 15 residues. The chain's CDR3 is CASSEFRGGTETQYF. CDR3 nucleotide sequence: TGTGCCAGCAGTGAGTTCCGGGGAGGGACAGAGACCCAGTACTTC.

On this clone itself: Other DNA sequences of this sample code for an identical CDR3. The V and J genes are TRBV9 and TRBJ2-1; 7 nucleotides align to TRBD2. Germline V CDR1 and CDR2: SGDLS, YYNGEE. This CDR3 is built from 14 residues. With 0 bases clipped from V and 5 bases from J, the junction kept 2 bases outside the gene matches. Here the CDR3 reads CASSVAREDNEQFF. The CDR3 nucleotides read TGTGCCAGCAGCGTAGCCCGGGAGGACAATGAGCAGTTCTTC.

This rearrangement joins TRBV14 to TRBJ1-2; the D is unclear. Per the germline V gene, CDR1 is SGHDN and CDR2 is FVKESK. The CDR3 totals 12 residues. Trimming cost V 6 bases and J 8 bases, with 13 bases left between them. DNA of the CDR3: TGTGCCAGCAGGTCGGACCCGGGAGGCTACACCTTC. Its translation: CASRSDPGGYTF.

The J gene is TRBJ2-7, the V gene TRBV5-1; D unclear. V gave up 0 bases and J gave up 0 bases, with 13 bases separating them. CDR1 SGHRS and CDR2 YFSETQ come from the germline V gene. This CDR3 has 16 residues. The DNA of the CDR3 is TGCGCCAGCAGCTTGGCAACTCCAGTTTTCTCCTACGAGCAGTACTTC. This encodes CASSLATPVFSYEQYF. Full variable domain (rest looked up from reference TRBV5-1 and TRBJ2-7): KAGVTQTPRYLIKTRGQQVTLSCSPISGHRSVSWYQQTPGQGLQFLFEYFSETQRNKGNFPGRFSGRQFSNSRSEMNVSTLELGDSALYLCASSLATPVFSYEQYFGPGTRLTVT.

The rearrangement uses TRBV5-1 and TRBJ1-2, with D perhaps TRBD1 (5 bases). V lost 4 bases and J lost 0, with 16 bases in between. The CDR3 loop spans 16 amino acids. Germline values: CDR1 SGHRS, CDR2 YFSETQ. The CDR3 is CASSQQQVGTNYGYTF. The CDR3 DNA follows: TGCGCCAGCAGCCAGCAACAGGTCGGGACTAACTATGGCTACACCTTC. The full variable domain, with the rest looked up from reference TRBV5-1 and TRBJ1-2, is KAGVTQTPRYLIKTRGQQVTLSCSPISGHRSVSWYQQTPGQGLQFLFEYFSETQRNKGNFPGRFSGRQFSNSRSEMNVSTLELGDSALYLCASSQQQVGTNYGYTFGSGTRLTVV.

The rearrangement uses TRBV29-1 and TRBJ1-2, with 10 bases identical to TRBD1. Trimming at V came to 0 bases and at J to 8 bases, leaving 9 bases not matched to a gene. CDR1 is SQVTM, CDR2 ANQGSEA, per germline. CDR3 length equals 15 residues. CDR3 sequence reads: CSVEDLWDRGYGYTF. The CDR3 DNA sequence: TGCAGCGTTGAAGATCTTTGGGACAGGGGTTACGGCTACACCTTC.

The V call is TRBV13, the J call TRBJ2-7, with D perhaps matching TRBD1 or TRBD2 (5 bases each). This CDR3 region has 15 residues. Trimming cost V 0 bases and J 7 bases, with 16 bases left between them. Per the germline V gene, CDR1 is PRHDT and CDR2 is FYEKMQ (reference sequence). In DNA, the CDR3 is TGTGCCAGCAGCTTAGGTGGCCAGGGACCGAGGGAGCAGTACTTC. Amino acid sequence: CASSLGGQGPREQYF.

The chain uses TRBV19 and TRBJ2-1, with no clear D. V was trimmed by 1 base and J by 7 bases, leaving 17 bases between them. CDR1 is LNHDA and CDR2 is SQIVND in the germline V gene (reference sequence). CDR3 length: 16 amino acids. The CDR3 reads CASSIVIGVPANEQFF. CDR3 DNA: TGTGCCAGTAGTATAGTTATTGGGGTGCCGGCAAATGAGCAGTTCTTC.

A word on this clone: One junction end disagrees with the germline gene, perhaps due to a read error. The chain is built from TRBV5-5 and TRBJ1-1, with 7 positions matching TRBD1. Germline values: CDR1 SGHKS, CDR2 YYEKEE (reference sequence). The CDR3 totals 14 residues. DNA of the CDR3: TGTGCCAGCAGTTTGGGACAGCCGCACACTGAAGCTTTCTTT. This encodes CASSLGQPHTEAFF. The full variable domain, completed using reference TRBV5-5 and TRBJ1-1, is DAGVTQSPTHLIKTRGQQVTLRCSPISGHKSVSWYQQVLGQGPQFIFQYYEKEERGRGNFPDRFSARQFPNYSSELNVNALLLGDSALYLCASSLGQPHTEAFFGQGTRLTVV.

This sequence joins TRBV6-5 and TRBJ1-2; D perhaps matches TRBD1 (6 bases). V was pared by 5 bases and J by 0 bases, with 10 bases between. The CDR3 loop spans 14 amino acids. Germline loops: CDR1 MNHEY, CDR2 SVGAGI. CDR3 sequence reads: CASSPGETNYGYTF. CDR3 sequence (DNA): TGTGCCAGCAGTCCAGGGGAGACTAACTATGGCTACACCTTC.

This chain joins TRBV4-3 and TRBJ2-7; D possibly corresponds to TRBD2 (6 bases). V shed 0 bases and J shed 0 bases, with 15 bases lying between them. This CDR3 has 17 amino acids. Germline V gene sequence: CDR1 LGHNA, CDR2 YSLEER. The CDR3 region is CASSQETLAESSYEQYF. Written as DNA, the CDR3 is TGCGCCAGCAGCCAAGAAACGTTAGCGGAGAGCTCCTACGAGCAGTACTTC.

As concerns this clone: Other DNA sequences within the sample encode an identical CDR3. V is TRBV7-2 and J is TRBJ2-7; 8 nucleotides align to TRBD1. There are 14 residues in the CDR3. Germline loops: CDR1 SGHTA, CDR2 FQGNSA. Trimming cost V 4 bases and J 4 bases; bases outside gene matches: 6. The CDR3 here is CASSSRDRGYEQYF. The CDR3 coding sequence is TGTGCCAGCAGCTCCAGAGACAGGGGTTACGAGCAGTACTTC.

The chain has TRBV29-1 and TRBJ1-3; TRBD1 matches 7 bases. V shed 6 bases, J shed 0 bases, and the junction held 5 bases outside the gene matches. This CDR3 has 14 residues. The germline V gene encodes CDR1 SQVTM and CDR2 ANQGSEA. The CDR3 DNA follows: TGCAGCGTAGCAGGGGGTTTCTCTGGAAACACCATATATTTT. It encodes CSVAGGFSGNTIYF.

The chain has TRBV27 and TRBJ2-2, with 7 bases matching TRBD2. The length of the CDR3 is 17 residues. V gave up 0 bases and J gave up 0 bases; unmatched junction bases: 4. Germline-derived CDR1 and CDR2 are MNHEY and SMNVEV (reference sequence). The CDR3 here is CASSLSVLATNTGELFF. The CDR3 DNA follows: TGTGCCAGCAGTTTATCAGTACTAGCGACGAACACCGGGGAGCTGTTTTTT.

This clone was detected only once. This chain links TRBV10-1 with TRBJ2-3; 11 positions match TRBD2. The V gene's germline CDR1 is WNHNN and CDR2 SYGVQD (reference sequence). The CDR3 covers 14 residues. J gave up 13 bases and V 0 bases, and 6 bases lay outside the gene matches. The chain's CDR3 is CASSESTSGSRKYF. The CDR3 coding sequence is TGCGCCAGCAGTGAGTCCACTAGCGGGAGTCGAAAGTATTTT.

About this clone: The same CDR3 can be traced to other DNA sequences in this sample. V and J are TRBV6-4 and TRBJ2-3; D is unresolved. Trimming took 0 bases from V and 5 from J, leaving 3 bases between them. The CDR3 has 12 amino acids. Germline assignment: CDR1 MRHNA and CDR2 SNTAGT. The CDR3 loop reads CASSDSRDTQYF. The CDR3 coding sequence is TGTGCCAGCAGTGACTCCCGAGATACGCAGTATTTT.

This clone is a singleton in its sample. The gene calls are TRBV11-2 and TRBJ1-5; no definite D call. This CDR3 has 13 residues. Trimming pared 5 bases from V and 7 bases from J, leaving 12 bases between. The germline V gene has CDR1 SGHAT and CDR2 FQNNGV. The CDR3 DNA reads as TGTGCCAGCAGCACCCGACCATCCCAGCCCCAGCATTTT. This gives the protein CASSTRPSQPQHF. Filled out from reference TRBV11-2 and TRBJ1-5, the complete variable domain reads EAGVAQSPRYKIIEKRQSVAFWCNPISGHATLYWYQQILGQGPKLLIQFQNNGVVDDSQLPKDRFSAERLKGVDSTLKIQPAKLEDSAVYLCASSTRPSQPQHFGDGTRLSIL.

This chain links TRBV9 with TRBJ2-3; 7 bases fit TRBD2. Germline V gives CDR1 SGDLS, CDR2 YYNGEE. CDR3 length: 16 amino acids. With V trimmed by 2 bases and J by 4 bases, 10 bases remained unmatched. In nucleotides, the CDR3 is TGTGCCAGCAGCGTGGGGGAGGGTTGGGGCCCAGATACGCAGTATTTT. Translation: CASSVGEGWGPDTQYF.

This clone has only a few counts. The chain links TRBV27 to TRBJ1-5; no firm D call. Trimming left V 0 bases short and J 8 bases short, with 8 bases between. The germline CDR1 and CDR2 sequences are MNHEY and SMNVEV (reference sequence). The CDR3 is made up of 13 amino acids. The CDR3 reads CASSLSSWEPQHF. In nucleotides, the CDR3 is TGTGCCAGCAGTTTATCTTCGTGGGAGCCCCAGCATTTT.

J is TRBJ2-1 and V is TRBV4-3, with TRBD2 identical over 7 bases. The germline V gene encodes CDR1 LGHNA and CDR2 YSLEER. Trimming took 0 bases from V and 9 from J; bases not matched to a gene: 8. The CDR3 totals 15 residues. Written as DNA, the CDR3 is TGCGCCAGCAGCCAAGATCTAGTGGGGAGGGGTGAGCAGTTCTTC. This sequence encodes CASSQDLVGRGEQFF.

The chain carries TRBV30 and TRBJ2-4; TRBD1 might be the D (6 bases). From germline, CDR1 is GTSNPN and CDR2 SVGIG (reference sequence). This CDR3 spans 13 amino acids. V was pared by 3 bases and J by 4 bases, with 10 bases between. The CDR3 region has the DNA TGTGCCTGGAGAGCAGGGGAGAAAAACATTCAGTACTTC. Its translation is CAWRAGEKNIQYF.

The sample holds one count of this clone. The gene calls are TRBV21-1 and TRBJ2-7; TRBD2, the table's D call, lacks a check against the DNA. TRBV21-1 is reported as a pseudogene. The CDR3 is 15 residues long. CDR3 nucleotides: TGTGCCAGCAGCAAAATAGCGGGAGCCCGCTACGAGCAGTACTTC. This encodes CASSKIAGARYEQYF.

The rearrangement links TRBV5-5 to TRBJ2-7; D call uncertain. Germline CDR1 is SGHKS and CDR2 is YYEKEE (reference sequence). Trimming stripped 1 base from V and 3 bases from J, with 8 bases between. CDR3 size: 13 residues. Here the CDR3 DNA reads TGTGCCAGCAGCTTGCACCTCGACTACGAGCAGTACTTC. Translation gives CASSLHLDYEQYF. Looking up the rest from reference TRBV5-5 and TRBJ2-7 gives the full variable domain: DAGVTQSPTHLIKTRGQQVTLRCSPISGHKSVSWYQQVLGQGPQFIFQYYEKEERGRGNFPDRFSARQFPNYSSELNVNALLLGDSALYLCASSLHLDYEQYFGPGTRLTVT.

The chain has TRBV6-5 and TRBJ2-2; 9 bases line up with TRBD1. CDR1 and CDR2 (germline): MNHEY, SVGAGI. CDR3 length: 14 residues. The V and J ends lost 6 bases and 6 bases, in that order; junction bases with no gene match: 5. The CDR3 region has the DNA TGTGCCAGCAGCCGGGACAGGGTTCCCGGGGAGCTGTTTTTT. Its protein product is CASSRDRVPGELFF.